This T cell receptor (beta chain) originates from a study of T cell changes during pregnancy in multiple sclerosis. The CDR3 covers 14 residues. In germline, CDR1 is SGHTA, CDR2 FQGNSA. The V gene lost 5 bases and the J gene lost 0 bases, with 8 bases spanning the gap. Data came from immunoSEQ multiplex PCR; TCRdb stores just in-frame clones and leaves some out. The data hold around 92,000 clones, with about 94% observed a single time. This rearrangement joins TRBV7-2 to TRBJ1-5; D perhaps matches TRBD1 (5 bases). The receptor was isolated from a female donor with multiple sclerosis, enrolled in a pregnancy study. The material was peripheral blood, obtained in the third trimester of pregnancy. For the CDR3, the DNA is TGTGCCAGCAGCCCGGGGGGTAGCAATCAGCCCCAGCATTTT. Its translation: CASSPGGSNQPQHF. Drawing the rest from reference TRBV7-2 and TRBJ1-5, the complete variable domain is GAGVSQSPSNKVTEKGKDVELRCDPISGHTALYWYRQSLGQGLEFLIYFQGNSAPDKSGLPSDRFSAERTGGSVSTLTIQRTQQEDSAVYLCASSPGGSNQPQHFGDGTRLSIL.